The TCR beta chain described here comes from a study of T cell clonotyping in hematopoietic cell transplantation. Profiled with immunoSEQ multiplex PCR; TCRdb holds only in-frame clones, not every one. The sample includes 35,000 to 45,000 clones, about 95% seen only once; the top ten take 0.7% to 0.95%. This clone was detected only a few times. This TCR was sampled from a woman aged 50 to 60 in good health. Some clones in this sample may be carry-over from other donors' samples. The sequenced sample was peripheral blood mononuclear cells.

CDR3 protein: CASSSFSGDQPQHF. In DNA, the CDR3 is TGTGCCAGTAGTTCATTCTCCGGGGATCAGCCCCAGCATTTT. The V gene is TRBV19, the J gene TRBJ1-5, with D uncertain. Trimming took 5 bases from V and 5 from J, leaving 13 bases between them. The CDR3 sequence is 14 residues long. The V gene's germline CDR1 is LNHDA and CDR2 SQIVND (reference sequence).